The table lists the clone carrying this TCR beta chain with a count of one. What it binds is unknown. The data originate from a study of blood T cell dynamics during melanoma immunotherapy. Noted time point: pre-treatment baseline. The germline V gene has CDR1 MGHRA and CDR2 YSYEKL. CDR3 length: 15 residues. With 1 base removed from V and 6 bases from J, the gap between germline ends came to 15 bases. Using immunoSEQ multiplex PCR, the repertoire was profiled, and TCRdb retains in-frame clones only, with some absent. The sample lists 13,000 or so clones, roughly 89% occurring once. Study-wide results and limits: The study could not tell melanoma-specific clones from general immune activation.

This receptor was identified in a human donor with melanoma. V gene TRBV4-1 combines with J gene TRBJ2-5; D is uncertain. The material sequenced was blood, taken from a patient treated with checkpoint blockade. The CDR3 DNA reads TGCGCCAGCAGCCAAGCATGGTCTAGGGAAAAGACCCAGTACTTC. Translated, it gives CASSQAWSREKTQYF.